This entry lists 14 T cell receptor beta chains sequenced from one sample in a study of T cells in Graves' hyperthyroidism and ophthalmopathy. The TCR beta CDR3 regions underwent amplification using RNA transcripts as the source. The TCR CDR3 was amplified in a first-round RT-PCR using the HTBI primer set. MiXCR, run by TCRdb on the multiplex PCR reads, gives a single entry per CDR3 protein. The sample lists hundreds of thousands of distinct CDR3 sequences; around 21% were seen once. Input material: blood. These receptors were taken from a man aged 30-40 years with Graves' ophthalmopathy.

This clonotype was seen more than once but under ten times. CDR3 DNA sequence: TGTGCCTGGGGTTCGAGCGGACCGCGGGGCTACACCTTC. It is translated as CAWGSSGPRGYTF. The chain carries TRBV30 and TRBJ1-2; D is ambiguous. Germline V gene sequence: CDR1 GTSNPN, CDR2 SVGIG (reference sequence). V was shortened by 5 bases and J by 8 bases, with 18 bases between the two germline ends. This CDR3 has 13 residues.

This clonotype was recorded many times. The V call is TRBV30, the J call TRBJ1-5, with D hard to call. Germline lookup yields CDR1 GTSNPN and CDR2 SVGIG (reference sequence). The CDR3 consists of 12 residues. Trimming cost V 1 base and J 3 bases, with 4 bases left between them. DNA of the CDR3: TGTGCCTGGAGTGGTTCCAATCAGCCCCAGCATTTT. It yields the protein CAWSGSNQPQHF. Supplemented by reference TRBV30 and TRBJ1-5, the full variable domain reads SQTIHQWPATLVQPVGSPLSLECTVEGTSNPNLYWYRQAAGRGLQLLFYSVGIGQISSEVPQNLSASRPQDRQFILSSKKLLLSDSGFYLCAWSGSNQPQHFGDGTRLSIL.

This clonotype occurred many times. V gene TRBV30 combines with J gene TRBJ2-7, with TRBD1 identical over 10 bases. CDR3 size: 13 residues. V dropped 3 bases and J dropped 7; count of bases not matched to a gene: 6. The germline CDR1 and CDR2 sequences are GTSNPN and SVGIG (reference sequence). The CDR3 region has the DNA TGTGCCTGGAGGGTCCCGGGACAGGGGGAGCAGTACTTC. Its translation is CAWRVPGQGEQYF.

This clonotype was seen a handful of times. The chain employs TRBV7-8 and TRBJ2-1, with 12 bases fitting TRBD1. V was pared by 2 bases and J by 0 bases, with 11 bases of the junction left unmatched. The germline gives CDR1 SGHVS, CDR2 FQNEAQ. The CDR3 runs 20 residues. The CDR3 nucleotides read TGTGCCAGCAGCTTAAGTACGGGACAGGGGGCTGGAAACTCCTACAATGAGCAGTTCTTC. This codes for CASSLSTGQGAGNSYNEQFF.

This clonotype was detected a few times. V gene TRBV19 combines with J gene TRBJ2-2; 7 nucleotides line up with TRBD2. The junction had 6 bases not matched to a gene; V was cut back by 5 bases and J by 0 bases. This CDR3 has 16 amino acids. Germline V lookup: CDR1 LNHDA, CDR2 SQIVND (reference sequence). This CDR3 is CASSAVAGANTGELFF. CDR3 nucleotides: TGTGCCAGTAGTGCGGTAGCGGGCGCGAACACCGGGGAGCTGTTTTTT.

The V and J genes are TRBV6-6 and TRBJ2-2; 16 bases align to TRBD2. Looked up from germline, CDR1 is MNHNY and CDR2 is SVGAGI (reference sequence). This CDR3 is built from 20 residues. Trimming took 0 bases from V and 2 from J; bases not matched to a gene: 6. The CDR3 coding sequence is TGTGCCAGCAGTTACTCTGGGGGACTAGCGGGAGGGCCTAACACCGGGGAGCTGTTTTTT. Translated, it gives CASSYSGGLAGGPNTGELFF.

The V gene is TRBV7-6, the J gene TRBJ2-5; no reliable D call. This CDR3 region has 14 residues. Germline V gene sequence: CDR1 SGHVS, CDR2 FNYEAQ. The V gene lost 1 base and the J gene lost 5 bases, with 11 bases spanning the gap. CDR3 region: CASSLEQFDETQYF. The DNA for the CDR3 is TGTGCCAGCAGCTTAGAACAGTTCGATGAGACCCAGTACTTC.

This clonotype was seen just once. This rearrangement joins TRBV28 to TRBJ1-4; D not resolved. Between the trimmed V and J ends, which lost 8 bases and 5 bases, there was a span of 12 bases. CDR3 size: 13 residues. In germline, CDR1 is MDHEN, CDR2 SYDVKM. The CDR3 region is CASGRQVNEKLFF. Here the CDR3 DNA reads TGTGCCAGCGGGCGGCAGGTGAATGAAAAACTGTTTTTT. The variable domain in full, completed from reference TRBV28 and TRBJ1-4, reads DVKVTQSSRYLVKRTGEKVFLECVQDMDHENMFWYRQDPGLGLRLIYFSYDVKMKEKGDIPEGYSVSREKKERFSLILESASTNQTSMYLCASGRQVNEKLFFGSGTQLSVL.

In this sample, this clonotype turned up once. V and J are TRBV19 and TRBJ2-1; D call uncertain. CDR1 and CDR2 (germline): LNHDA, SQIVND (reference sequence). With 0 bases removed from V and 7 bases from J, the gap between germline ends came to 13 bases. This CDR3 contains 15 residues. The CDR3 here is CASSIDPPNGNEQFF. The CDR3 nucleotides are TGTGCCAGTAGTATAGATCCCCCTAATGGGAATGAGCAGTTCTTC.

The DNA of the CDR3 is TGCAGTGCTAGGACGGCTACGGATCAGCCCCAGCATTTT. The encoded protein is CSARTATDQPQHF. The chain couples TRBV20-1 to TRBJ1-5; D is undetermined. This CDR3 contains 13 residues. Trimming cost V 3 bases and J 5 bases, with 11 bases left between them. Per germline, CDR1 DFQATT and CDR2 SNEGSKA (reference sequence).

This clonotype came up many times. The rearrangement links TRBV11-2 to TRBJ2-5; the D is unclear. Deletions cut 6 bases from V and 3 bases from J, with 14 bases between. Germline V CDR1 and CDR2: SGHAT, FQNNGV. The CDR3 contains 14 residues. In DNA, the CDR3 is TGTGCCAGCAGGCTATGGGGTGGCGAAGAGACCCAGTACTTC. It encodes CASRLWGGEETQYF. The variable domain in full, with the rest retrieved from reference TRBV11-2 and TRBJ2-5, is EAGVAQSPRYKIIEKRQSVAFWCNPISGHATLYWYQQILGQGPKLLIQFQNNGVVDDSQLPKDRFSAERLKGVDSTLKIQPAKLEDSAVYLCASRLWGGEETQYFGPGTRLLVL.

The rearrangement links TRBV24-1 to TRBJ2-7; D possibly matches TRBD1 or TRBD2 (5 bases each). V lost 8 bases, J lost 1 base, and 20 bases lay in between. This CDR3 contains 16 residues. The germline gives CDR1 KGHDR, CDR2 SFDVKD. DNA of the CDR3: TGTGCCACCATTCTGGAGGACGGCAAGGGGTCCTACGAGCAGTACTTC. Protein product: CATILEDGKGSYEQYF.

Comment on this clonotype: Because the CDR3 is missing its conserved closing phenylalanine or tryptophan, this is likely a read error. The chain combines TRBV11-2 with TRBJ2-4; the D gene could be TRBD1 or TRBD2 (5 bases each). Trimming left V 3 bases short and J 6 bases short, with 21 bases between. Germline CDR1 and CDR2: SGHAT and FQNNGV. This CDR3 contains 17 residues. CDR3 residues: CASSFLRPRDEGNIQYL. In DNA form, the CDR3 reads TGTGCCAGCAGCTTCCTCCGCCCCCGGGACGAAGGAAACATTCAGTACCTC.

The table lists this clonotype with many counts. V usage is TRBV28 and J usage is TRBJ1-1, with D hard to call. The CDR3 has 14 residues. The V and J ends lost 6 bases and 1 base respectively, with 12 bases between them. Germline CDR1 MDHEN, CDR2 SYDVKM. The CDR3 DNA is TGTGCCAGCAGCCTACCTTACCGGAACACTGAAGCTTTCTTT. It codes for CASSLPYRNTEAFF.